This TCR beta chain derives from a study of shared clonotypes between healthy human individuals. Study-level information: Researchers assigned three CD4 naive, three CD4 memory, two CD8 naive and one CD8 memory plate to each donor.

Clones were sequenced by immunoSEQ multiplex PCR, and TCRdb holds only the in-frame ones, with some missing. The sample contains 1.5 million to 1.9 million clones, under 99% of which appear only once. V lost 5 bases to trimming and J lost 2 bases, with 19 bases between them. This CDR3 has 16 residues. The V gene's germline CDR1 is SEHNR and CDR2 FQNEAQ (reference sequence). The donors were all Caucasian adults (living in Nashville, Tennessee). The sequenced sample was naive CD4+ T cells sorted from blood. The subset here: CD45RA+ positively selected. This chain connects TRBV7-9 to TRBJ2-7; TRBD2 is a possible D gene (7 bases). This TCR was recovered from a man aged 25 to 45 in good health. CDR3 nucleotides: TGTGCCAGCAGCCAACGGGGGGCTAGCGCACCCTACGAGCAGTACTTC. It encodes CASSQRGASAPYEQYF.